This TCR beta chain was documented in a study of cytomegalovirus exposure and HLA in healthy donors. Turning to the study itself: Among the 350 to 500 donors who were genotyped, about 79% fell in the genetic ancestry cluster that is associated with self-reported Caucasian donors. Study-level points and caveats: Links to common viral pathogens appeared, in a later analysis, for several of the most significant clusters. Clonal expansion was found to be greater in HLA-associated TCR beta chains than in equally common others in a later analysis. Rare sequences made up most TCRs, while some public TCRs were found in many donors.

Primers included in the PCR were 60 Vbeta and 13 Jbeta primers. Profiled with immunoSEQ multiplex PCR; TCRdb holds only in-frame clones, not every one. The sample lists 180,000 or so clones, about 77% seen once, with 2.9% in the top ten. The CDR3 covers 15 residues. V lost 4 bases and J lost 5, with 18 bases in between. Germline V gene data show CDR1 as LNHDA and CDR2 as SQIVND (reference sequence). To note about this clone: Its antigen is currently unknown.

This clonotype was obtained from a female donor in good health and CMV-seronegative. Sequenced: PBMCs. The chain has TRBV19 and TRBJ2-7; the D gene is possibly TRBD2 (5 bases). The CDR3 loop is CASSTLSNSGHEQYF. The CDR3 bases are TGTGCCAGTAGTACCCTCTCGAACAGCGGCCACGAGCAGTACTTC.